Detailed here is one T cell receptor (beta chain). Its antigen is unknown. This specimen belongs to a study of post-analysis software for immune sequencing data. Overall study results and limits: Those with multiple sclerosis, the patient group, showed significantly lower normalized Chao1 diversity than controls. With TRBV5-6, TRBV5-1 and TRBV20-1 included, about five TRBV segments were more frequent in patients than in controls.

Carried by the TCR beta cDNA libraries were unique molecular identifiers. When roughly 0.85 to 11 million T cells were used, they gave some 540,000 cDNA molecules. From the PCR reads, TCRdb called clonotypes with MiXCR, one entry per CDR3 protein. Here the sample spans approximately 730,000 distinct CDR3 sequences, about 27% being singletons. Trimming left V 5 bases short and J 5 bases short, with 15 bases between. CDR1 MDHEN and CDR2 SYDVKM come from the germline V gene. This CDR3 has 14 residues. The chain employs TRBV28 and TRBJ1-1; D is uncertain. The source of this sequence is a girl aged 10-17 years with multiple sclerosis. Sequences were obtained from blood. CDR3 nucleotide sequence: TGTGCCAGCAGTCCCTCCGGCGCGGGGACTGAAGCTTTCTTT. Encoded protein: CASSPSGAGTEAFF.